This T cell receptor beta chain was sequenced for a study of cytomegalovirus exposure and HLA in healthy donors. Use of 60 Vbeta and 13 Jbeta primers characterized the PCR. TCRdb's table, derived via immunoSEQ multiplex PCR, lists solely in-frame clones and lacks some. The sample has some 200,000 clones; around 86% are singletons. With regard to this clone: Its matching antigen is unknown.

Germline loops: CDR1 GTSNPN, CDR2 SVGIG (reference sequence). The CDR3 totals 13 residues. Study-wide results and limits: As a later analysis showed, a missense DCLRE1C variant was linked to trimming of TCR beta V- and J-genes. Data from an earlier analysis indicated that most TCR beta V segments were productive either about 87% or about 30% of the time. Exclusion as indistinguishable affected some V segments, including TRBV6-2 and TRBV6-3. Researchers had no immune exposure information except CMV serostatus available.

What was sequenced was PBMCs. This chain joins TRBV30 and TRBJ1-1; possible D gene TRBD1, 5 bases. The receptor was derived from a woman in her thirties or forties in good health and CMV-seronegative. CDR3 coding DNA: TGTGCTCGAGAAGGGGAGGTGGACACTGAAGCTTTCTTT. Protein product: CAREGEVDTEAFF.